This passage covers 9 T cell receptor beta chains from one sample sequenced in a study of blood T cell repertoires in COVID-19. Clones were read by immunoSEQ multiplex PCR, and TCRdb kept only the in-frame ones, dropping some. Among around 100,000 clones listed, 88% were seen once. The sequencing sample was made of peripheral blood. The receptors shown here come from a human donor in a cohort sampled during active COVID-19.

The chain links TRBV28 to TRBJ2-7; a possible D gene is TRBD1 (5 bases). Germline CDR1 reads MDHEN; CDR2 reads SYDVKM. This CDR3 is built from 13 residues. V lost 6 bases, J lost 2 bases, and 11 bases lay in between. CDR3 sequence reads: CASRKGHTYEQYF. In DNA form, the CDR3 reads TGTGCCAGCAGGAAGGGGCACACCTACGAGCAGTACTTC. Complete variable domain (other parts from reference TRBV28 and TRBJ2-7): DVKVTQSSRYLVKRTGEKVFLECVQDMDHENMFWYRQDPGLGLRLIYFSYDVKMKEKGDIPEGYSVSREKKERFSLILESASTNQTSMYLCASRKGHTYEQYFGPGTRLTVT.

V is TRBV7-9 and J is TRBJ2-5; 10 nucleotides agree with TRBD1. Trimming cost V 5 bases and J 4 bases; bases outside gene matches: 7. The CDR3 contains 15 residues. Germline lookup yields CDR1 SEHNR and CDR2 FQNEAQ (reference sequence). The CDR3 spells CASSVDRGLGETQYF. In DNA form, the CDR3 reads TGTGCCAGCAGCGTCGACAGGGGGCTGGGAGAGACCCAGTACTTC. The entire variable domain, with the rest obtained from reference TRBV7-9 and TRBJ2-5, is as follows: DTGVSQNPRHKITKRGQNVTFRCDPISEHNRLYWYRQTLGQGPEFLTYFQNEAQLEKSRLLSDRFSAERPKGSFSTLEIQRTEQGDSAMYLCASSVDRGLGETQYFGPGTRLLVL.

The chain has TRBV28 and TRBJ2-1, with 7 bases aligning to TRBD2. The CDR3 runs to 15 residues. CDR1 and CDR2 (germline): MDHEN, SYDVKM. V trimming: 4 bases; J trimming: 7 bases; junction bases outside the gene matches: 10. CDR3 in DNA: TGTGCCAGCAGTTCCGGACTAGTGGGTGGAAATGAGCAGTTCTTC. Its protein product is CASSSGLVGGNEQFF.

The genes are TRBV5-1 and TRBJ1-1, with D maybe TRBD1 (5 bases). Trimming pared 0 bases from V and 5 bases from J, leaving 11 bases between. This CDR3 has 14 amino acids. CDR1 is SGHRS and CDR2 is YFSETQ in the germline V gene. CDR3 residues: CASSLAPGGTEAFF. CDR3 DNA: TGCGCCAGCAGCTTGGCTCCGGGGGGAACTGAAGCTTTCTTT.

The V gene is TRBV29-1, the J gene TRBJ2-5; D might be TRBD2 (7 bases). Trimming cost V 4 bases and J 5 bases, with 20 bases left between them. This CDR3 spans 15 amino acids. Germline-derived CDR1 and CDR2 are SQVTM and ANQGSEA. The CDR3 protein is CSVGVRGGFAETQYF. CDR3 sequence (DNA): TGCAGCGTTGGGGTGAGGGGGGGCTTTGCGGAGACCCAGTACTTC.

This chain joins TRBV27 and TRBJ2-1; D is unresolved. V was cut by 3 bases and J by 4 bases, with 13 bases left in between. Per the germline V gene, CDR1 is MNHEY and CDR2 is SMNVEV (reference sequence). The CDR3 has 15 residues. The CDR3 nucleotides are TGTGCCAGCAGTTTCCAGACTCCTCGGTACAATGAGCAGTTCTTC. It encodes CASSFQTPRYNEQFF.

This clone was counted a few times. J is TRBJ1-6 and V is TRBV30; 8 nucleotides match TRBD1. The CDR3 extends over 14 amino acids. Germline loops: CDR1 GTSNPN, CDR2 SVGIG (reference sequence). V gave up 1 base and J gave up 10 bases; unmatched junction bases: 6. The CDR3 protein is CAWSDGTGSSPLHF. The CDR3 DNA is TGTGCCTGGAGTGATGGGACAGGTTCATCACCCCTCCACTTT.

The V gene is TRBV11-2, the J gene TRBJ1-4; D is uncertain. V lost 1 base and J 8 bases, leaving 11 bases between the germline ends. This CDR3 contains 14 residues. Germline V gene lookup returns CDR1 SGHAT and CDR2 FQNNGV. CDR3 DNA: TGTGCCAGCAGCTTAGCGGTACCGGGGGAAAAACTGTTTTTT. This codes for CASSLAVPGEKLFF. Full variable domain (remainder filled in from reference TRBV11-2 and TRBJ1-4): EAGVAQSPRYKIIEKRQSVAFWCNPISGHATLYWYQQILGQGPKLLIQFQNNGVVDDSQLPKDRFSAERLKGVDSTLKIQPAKLEDSAVYLCASSLAVPGEKLFFGSGTQLSVL.

CDR3 nucleotides: TGTGCCAGCAGTTACTCGGTGGCTAACACTGAAGCTTTCTTT. It codes for CASSYSVANTEAFF. The chain carries TRBV6-5 and TRBJ1-1; the D is unclear. The CDR3 consists of 14 residues. Germline lookup yields CDR1 MNHEY and CDR2 SVGAGI. With 0 bases removed from V and 2 bases from J, the gap between germline ends came to 7 bases.